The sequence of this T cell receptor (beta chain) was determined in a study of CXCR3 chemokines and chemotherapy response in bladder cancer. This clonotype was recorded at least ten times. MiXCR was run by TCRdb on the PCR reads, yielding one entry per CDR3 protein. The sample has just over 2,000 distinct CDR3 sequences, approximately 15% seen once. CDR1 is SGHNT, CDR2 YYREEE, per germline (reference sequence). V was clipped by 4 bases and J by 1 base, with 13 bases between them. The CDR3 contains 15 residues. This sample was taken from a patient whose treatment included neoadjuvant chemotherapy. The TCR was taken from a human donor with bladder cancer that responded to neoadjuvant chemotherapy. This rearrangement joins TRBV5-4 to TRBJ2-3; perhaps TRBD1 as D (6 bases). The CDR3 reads CASSKQGIGTDTQYF. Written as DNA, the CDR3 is TGTGCCAGCAGCAAACAGGGTATCGGCACAGATACGCAGTATTTT.